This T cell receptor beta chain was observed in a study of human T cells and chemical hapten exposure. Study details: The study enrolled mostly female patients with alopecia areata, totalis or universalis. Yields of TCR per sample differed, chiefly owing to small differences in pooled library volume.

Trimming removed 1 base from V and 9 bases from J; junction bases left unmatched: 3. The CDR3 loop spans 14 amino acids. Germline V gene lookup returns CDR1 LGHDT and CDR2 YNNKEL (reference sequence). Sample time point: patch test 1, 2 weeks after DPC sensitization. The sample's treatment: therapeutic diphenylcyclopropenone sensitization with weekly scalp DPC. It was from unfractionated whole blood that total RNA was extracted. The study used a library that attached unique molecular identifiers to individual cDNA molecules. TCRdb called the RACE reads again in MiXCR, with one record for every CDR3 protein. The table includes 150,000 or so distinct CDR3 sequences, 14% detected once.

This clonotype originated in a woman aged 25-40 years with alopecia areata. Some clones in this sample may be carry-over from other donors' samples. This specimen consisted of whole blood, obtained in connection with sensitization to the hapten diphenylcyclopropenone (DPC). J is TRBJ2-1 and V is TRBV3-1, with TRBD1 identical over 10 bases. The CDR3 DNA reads TGTGCCAGCAGCCAAGGGACAGGGGGTTTTGAGCAGTTCTTC. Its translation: CASSQGTGGFEQFF.